The next 13 T cell receptor beta chains were all read from a single sample in a study of blood T cell repertoires in COVID-19. Some clones are missing from TCRdb's copy, which holds only in-frame ones; the method was immunoSEQ multiplex PCR. The sample has about 34,000 clones; more than 85% are singletons. Sequencing used peripheral blood. These receptors all stem from a human donor in a cohort sampled during active COVID-19.

This chain links TRBV5-1 with TRBJ1-1, with 9 bases fitting TRBD1. The CDR3 is made up of 16 amino acids. Germline trimming cut 7 bases from V and 5 bases from J; bases unmatched to any gene: 15. Germline CDR1 and CDR2: SGHRS and YFSETQ. The CDR3 is CASYLSVGTGRTEAFF. DNA of the CDR3: TGCGCCAGCTACCTTTCTGTCGGGACAGGGAGGACTGAAGCTTTCTTT.

This rearrangement joins TRBV13 to TRBJ1-1; 8 nucleotides agree with TRBD1. Germline V CDR1 and CDR2: PRHDT, FYEKMQ (reference sequence). V gave up 4 bases and J gave up 10 bases; unmatched junction bases: 11. The CDR3 runs 14 residues. The CDR3 region is CASSSMEDRVGAFF. In nucleotides, the CDR3 is TGTGCCAGCAGCTCGATGGAGGACAGGGTTGGAGCTTTCTTT.

The chain uses TRBV19 and TRBJ1-1; D not resolved. Per germline, CDR1 LNHDA and CDR2 SQIVND (reference sequence). The V gene lost 4 bases and the J gene lost 9 bases, with 9 bases spanning the gap. The CDR3 contains 11 residues. The CDR3 bases are TGTGCCAGTAGTACCGGGGTCCAAGCTTTCTTT. Translating it yields CASSTGVQAFF.

The chain has TRBV19 and TRBJ1-3; unclear D gene. V dropped 1 base and J dropped 0 bases, with 7 bases sitting between them. CDR3 length: 15 amino acids. Germline lookup yields CDR1 LNHDA and CDR2 SQIVND (reference sequence). For the CDR3, the DNA is TGTGCCAGTAGTATAGTGGCAAGCTCTGGAAACACCATATATTTT. Translated, it gives CASSIVASSGNTIYF.

The chain recombines TRBV19 with TRBJ1-5, with D tentatively TRBD1 (5 bases). CDR3 length equals 16 residues. The germline V gene has CDR1 LNHDA and CDR2 SQIVND (reference sequence). Trimming left V 6 bases short and J 3 bases short, with 18 bases between. CDR3 sequence: CASSTPRTRDNQPQHF. The CDR3 DNA reads as TGTGCCAGTAGCACTCCCCGGACAAGGGACAATCAGCCCCAGCATTTT.

This CDR3 is CASSSGGDQQFF. CDR3 sequence (DNA): TGTGCCAGCAGTTCGGGGGGGGACCAGCAGTTCTTC. This chain connects TRBV6-6 to TRBJ2-1, with TRBD2 matching over 8 bases. Germline CDR1 and CDR2: MNHNY and SVGAGI (reference sequence). This CDR3 contains 12 residues. The trim removed 4 bases at V and 11 bases at J, leaving 4 bases unmatched.

The gene calls are TRBV10-2 and TRBJ2-3, with D maybe TRBD1 (8 bases). Germline CDR1 and CDR2: WSHSY and SAAADI. This CDR3 is 15 amino acids long. Between the trimmed V and J ends, which lost 6 bases and 4 bases, there was a span of 17 bases. CDR3 region: CASRHRGTISDTQYF. In DNA form, the CDR3 reads TGCGCCAGCAGGCACAGGGGGACTATATCAGATACGCAGTATTTT.

This sequence joins TRBV11-2 and TRBJ2-1; the D gene is possibly TRBD2 (5 bases). V shed 5 bases and J shed 5 bases, with 10 bases lying between them. Germline assignment: CDR1 SGHAT and CDR2 FQNNGV. The CDR3 totals 13 residues. Here the CDR3 DNA reads TGTGCCAGCAGCCTAGGACTGAACAATGAGCAGTTCTTC. Its protein is CASSLGLNNEQFF.

This chain uses TRBV19 with TRBJ2-2; D gene unclear. The CDR3 sequence is 12 residues long. Germline V gene lookup returns CDR1 LNHDA and CDR2 SQIVND (reference sequence). Trimming left V 3 bases short and J 4 bases short, with 3 bases between. Here the CDR3 DNA reads TGTGCCAGTAGTATCGGCACCGGGGAGCTGTTTTTT. Its protein product is CASSIGTGELFF.

The chain couples TRBV7-9 to TRBJ2-5, with TRBD1 identical over 7 bases. CDR1 is SEHNR, CDR2 FQNEAQ, per germline (reference sequence). After removal of 4 bases from V and 5 bases from J, the junction contained 13 bases not matched to a gene. This CDR3 spans 16 amino acids. The CDR3 bases are TGTGCCAGCAGCTACGGTGCCGGACAGGCAGGCGAGACCCAGTACTTC. Translated: CASSYGAGQAGETQYF.

The rearrangement joins TRBV30 to TRBJ1-5; 9 bases are a match to TRBD1. The CDR3 is 15 amino acids. Germline V gene lookup returns CDR1 GTSNPN and CDR2 SVGIG (reference sequence). V dropped 4 bases and J dropped 4; count of bases not matched to a gene: 8. CDR3: CAWTPKGQGNQPQHF. The CDR3 bases are TGTGCCTGGACCCCCAAGGGACAGGGAAATCAGCCCCAGCATTTT.

V usage is TRBV3-1 (or the pseudogene TRBV3-2) and J usage is TRBJ1-1, with a weak D call TRBD1 (5 bases). This CDR3 is built from 14 residues. The V end lost 3 bases, the J end lost 0 bases, and 8 bases lay between the germline ends. Germline CDR1 LGHDT, CDR2 YNNKEL (reference sequence). The CDR3 reads CASSQGLLNTEAFF. In nucleotides, the CDR3 is TGTGCCAGCAGCCAGGGACTTCTGAACACTGAAGCTTTCTTT.

V and J are TRBV6-6 and TRBJ2-7, with 9 bases fitting TRBD1. The CDR3 is 14 residues long. V gave up 2 bases and J gave up 6 bases; unmatched junction bases: 5. Germline-derived CDR1 and CDR2 are MNHNY and SVGAGI (reference sequence). CDR3 loop: CASSYPGTGSEQYF. The CDR3 DNA is TGTGCCAGCAGTTACCCCGGGACAGGGAGCGAGCAGTACTTC.